This T cell receptor beta chain was recorded in a study of shared clonotypes between healthy human individuals. Original analysis: Quality scores were absent from the junction-only immunoSEQ sequences, so filtering differed. Profiling relied on immunoSEQ multiplex PCR, and the TCRdb table lists in-frame clones only, not all of them. Clonal size and the V and J genes are those of that table, whereas D and trimming came from the DNA. The sample includes about 1.1 million clones, approximately 77% of them seen just once. This clone showed up many times. Its antigen is still unknown. The V gene's germline CDR1 is SEHNR and CDR2 FQNEAQ (reference sequence). Trimming cost V 6 bases and J 4 bases, with 12 bases left between them. CDR3 length: 13 amino acids. Study observations and caveats: The naive CD4 repertoires of several donors were compared, and about 5% of clonotypes were shared.

J is TRBJ2-5 and V is TRBV7-9; maybe TRBD2 (5 bases). Sequencing input: memory CD4+ T cells from PBMCs. Regarding subset: CD45RA-negative fraction. This clonotype originated in a man between 18 and 29 years old in good health. Some clones in this sample may be carry-over from other donors' samples. CDR3 residues: CASRPLAGETQYF. The CDR3 DNA is TGTGCCAGCAGACCTCTGGCGGGAGAGACCCAGTACTTC.